This is a list of T cell receptor beta chains from one sample in a study of blood T cells in healthy people across ages. TCRdb re-derived calls from the 5' RACE reads in MiXCR, one entry per CDR3 protein. The sample contains over 1,500,000 distinct CDR3 sequences, 40% to 55% of which appear only once. The sequenced material came from blood. The source of these receptors is a woman aged 40 to 50 in good health. Both conserved end residues are part of each CDR3. A D gene is named only where the DNA matches it firmly. The size field is filled for only some rows; it gives once, few, many or a size class.

D: TRBD1; size: .; V: TRBV6-2/TRBV6-3; J: TRBJ1-2; length: 18; CDR3: CASSTSPGQGSGNYGYTF; DNA: TGTGCCAGCAGTACATCTCCGGGACAGGGATCAGGGAACTATGGCTACACCTTC
D: .; size: .; V: TRBV6-2/TRBV6-3; J: TRBJ2-3; length: 16; CDR3: CASSYMVAPSTDTRYF; DNA: TGTGCCAGCAGTTACATGGTAGCGCCCTCCACAGATACGCGGTATTTT
D: .; size: .; V: TRBV2; J: TRBJ2-1; length: 15; CDR3: CASRGRYVPYNEQFF; DNA: TGTGCCAGCAGAGGCCGTTATGTCCCCTACAATGAGCAGTTCTTC
D: .; size: once; V: TRBV7-2; J: TRBJ2-5; length: 15; CDR3: CASSFDTGGQETQYF; DNA: TGTGCCAGCAGCTTCGACACTGGCGGGCAAGAGACCCAGTACTTC
D: TRBD1; size: .; V: TRBV2; J: TRBJ2-6; length: 17; CDR3: CASSAGTAQSGANVLTF; DNA: TGTGCCAGCAGCGCCGGGACAGCGCAGTCTGGGGCCAACGTCCTGACTTTC
D: .; size: .; V: TRBV7-2; J: TRBJ1-2; length: 16; CDR3: CASSPRADTPNYGYTF; DNA: TGTGCCAGCAGCCCGAGGGCCGACACCCCCAACTATGGCTACACCTTC
D: TRBD1; size: .; V: TRBV6-1; J: TRBJ2-7; length: 14; CDR3: CASSETGARYEQYF; DNA: TGTGCCAGCAGTGAGACAGGGGCTCGGTACGAGCAGTACTTC
D: .; size: .; V: TRBV7-3; J: TRBJ2-3; length: 15; CDR3: CASSYGGPGTDTQYF; DNA: TGTGCCAGCAGCTACGGGGGGCCCGGCACAGATACGCAGTATTTT
D: .; size: few; V: TRBV27; J: TRBJ2-1; length: 14; CDR3: CASSLRTDYNEQFF; DNA: TGTGCCAGCAGTCTCCGGACAGACTACAATGAGCAGTTCTTC
D: .; size: .; V: TRBV3-1; J: TRBJ2-1; length: 15; CDR3: CASSQTRSSYNEQFF; DNA: TGTGCCAGCAGCCAGACACGGAGCTCCTACAATGAGCAGTTCTTC
D: TRBD2; size: .; V: TRBV10-3; J: TRBJ2-3; length: 17; CDR3: CAISGELAGTSTDTQYF; DNA: TGTGCCATCAGTGGCGAACTAGCGGGGACAAGCACAGATACGCAGTATTTT
D: .; size: .; V: TRBV5-1; J: TRBJ1-4; length: 15; CDR3: CASSFRGETHEKLFF; DNA: TGCGCCAGCAGCTTCCGAGGGGAGACTCATGAAAAACTGTTTTTT
D: TRBD1; size: few; V: TRBV7-2; J: TRBJ2-7; length: 15; CDR3: CASTPSQGTTYEQYF; DNA: TGTGCCAGCACCCCCTCACAGGGGACGACCTACGAGCAGTACTTC
D: .; size: .; V: TRBV4-3; J: TRBJ2-3; length: 14; CDR3: CASSQDGETDTQYF; DNA: TGCGCCAGCAGCCAAGATGGAGAGACAGATACGCAGTATTTT
D: TRBD2; size: once; V: TRBV7-9; J: TRBJ2-1; length: 15; CDR3: CASSLASGSLGERFF; DNA: TGTGCCAGCAGCTTAGCTAGCGGGTCCCTCGGTGAGCGGTTCTTC
D: .; size: few; V: TRBV6-2/TRBV6-3; J: TRBJ1-1; length: 14; CDR3: CASSLRALNTEAFF; DNA: TGTGCCAGCAGTTTGCGGGCCCTCAACACTGAAGCTTTCTTT
D: .; size: .; V: TRBV4-3; J: TRBJ2-4; length: 18; CDR3: CASSQDHPSPTAKNIQYF; DNA: TGCGCCAGCAGCCAAGATCACCCTAGCCCTACGGCCAAAAACATTCAGTACTTC
D: TRBD2; size: .; V: TRBV9; J: TRBJ2-3; length: 15; CDR3: CASSVSGGATDTQYF; DNA: TGTGCCAGCAGCGTTAGCGGGGGGGCGACAGATACGCAGTATTTT
D: .; size: few; V: TRBV10-3; J: TRBJ2-7; length: 13; CDR3: CAISDVGADEQYF; DNA: TGTGCCATCAGTGACGTCGGAGCTGACGAGCAGTACTTC
D: TRBD1; size: .; V: TRBV2; J: TRBJ2-7; length: 15; CDR3: CASRWDRSSYNEQYF; DNA: TGTGCCAGCAGATGGGACAGGAGCTCCTACAATGAGCAGTACTTC
D: .; size: once; V: TRBV4-1; J: TRBJ1-1; length: 18; CDR3: CASSLPPTGRGVRNEAFF; DNA: TGCGCCAGCAGCCTCCCTCCAACCGGGCGGGGGGTACGGAATGAAGCTTTCTTT
D: .; size: few; V: TRBV20-1; J: TRBJ1-5; length: 15; CDR3: CSARDQQSSNQPQHF; DNA: TGCAGTGCTAGAGATCAACAGAGTAGCAATCAGCCCCAGCATTTT
D: TRBD1; size: few; V: TRBV6-2/TRBV6-3; J: TRBJ2-1; length: 15; CDR3: CASSYGGTGNNEQFF; DNA: TGTGCCAGCAGTTACGGGGGGACAGGGAACAATGAGCAGTTCTTC
D: TRBD2; size: few; V: TRBV6-2/TRBV6-3; J: TRBJ2-1; length: 11; CDR3: CAISGGGEQFF; DNA: TGTGCCATCTCGGGGGGGGGCGAGCAGTTCTTC
D: .; size: .; V: TRBV5-1; J: TRBJ2-1; length: 17; CDR3: CASSVDPRRSSYNEQFF; DNA: TGCGCCAGCAGCGTGGACCCCCGGAGGAGCTCCTACAATGAGCAGTTCTTC
D: .; size: .; V: TRBV13; J: TRBJ1-6; length: 13; CDR3: CASSLVGFSPLHF; DNA: TGTGCCAGCAGCCTCGTGGGGTTTTCACCCCTCCACTTT